This T cell receptor beta chain was captured by sequencing in a study of T-cell memory formation after mild COVID-19. V lost 6 bases to trimming and J lost 1 base, with 12 bases between them. Germline values: CDR1 MGHRA, CDR2 YSYEKL. The CDR3 contains 14 residues. From the 5' RACE reads, TCRdb called clonotypes with MiXCR, one entry per CDR3 protein. In the table there are some 600,000 distinct CDR3 sequences, roughly 17% of which are singletons. This rearrangement joins TRBV4-1 to TRBJ1-1, with D unclear. This receptor was obtained from an adult woman who had mild COVID-19 (a few samples of this study predate the infection). Cell type and time point are not known. The sample taken for sequencing was PBMCs or a T cell subset sorted from them (not recorded which). The CDR3 spells CASRKGPKNTEAFF. DNA for the CDR3: TGCGCCAGCAGGAAAGGACCCAAGAACACTGAAGCTTTCTTT.